Below, 32 T cell receptor beta chains from the same sample are listed, as sequenced in a study of T-cell reconstitution after alpha-beta-depleted transplantation in children. During its preparation, the TCRbeta library received unique molecular identifiers. TCRdb reanalysed the PCR reads using MiXCR and keeps one entry per CDR3 protein. The sample shows about 240,000 distinct CDR3 sequences, about 12% of them seen only once. Sample: PBMCs from the stem cell graft donor, taken from the stem cell graft. The receptors were sampled from a human donor who donated a stem cell graft to a child with acute lymphoblastic leukemia.

In its sample, this clonotype was seen many times. V is TRBV28 and J is TRBJ2-7; TRBD1 is a possible D gene (6 bases). V was cut by 9 bases and J by 6 bases, with 12 bases left in between. CDR1 MDHEN and CDR2 SYDVKM come from the germline V gene. The CDR3 runs to 11 residues. CDR3 in DNA: TGTGCCAGGGTTTTACAGGGCGAGCAGTACTTC. Encoded protein: CARVLQGEQYF.

At least ten counts were recorded for this clonotype. The rearrangement joins TRBV27 to TRBJ1-4, with 7 bases lining up with TRBD1. CDR1 and CDR2 (germline): MNHEY, SMNVEV (reference sequence). The CDR3 length is 16 residues. V trimming: 2 bases; J trimming: 4 bases; junction bases outside the gene matches: 7. CDR3 in amino acids: CASSLTRGQYNEKLFF. Here the CDR3 DNA reads TGTGCCAGCAGTTTAACGAGGGGACAGTATAATGAAAAACTGTTTTTT.

This clonotype was counted only a few times. V usage is TRBV11-2 and J usage is TRBJ2-2; TRBD2 matches 13 bases. Germline trimming cut 4 bases from V and 8 bases from J; bases unmatched to any gene: 16. The CDR3 is made up of 19 amino acids. Germline CDR1 and CDR2: SGHAT and FQNNGV. CDR3 DNA sequence: TGTGCCAGCAGCTGGACCGTCTTACTAGCGGGGGGGCAGGGTGGGGAGCTGTTTTTT. This translates into CASSWTVLLAGGQGGELFF.

This clonotype was observed once. A much larger clone is a single base away; this may be a read error. CDR3 DNA: TGTGCCAGCAGCCGTGGCGGGAGGGCCTACGAGCAGTACTTC. As protein: CASSRGGRAYEQYF. The chain is built from TRBV7-2 and TRBJ2-7, with 9 nucleotides matching TRBD2. Germline trimming cut 5 bases from V and 2 bases from J; bases unmatched to any gene: 4. CDR1 is SGHTA and CDR2 is FQGNSA in the germline V gene. This CDR3 region has 14 residues.

The chain carries TRBV7-8 and TRBJ2-7, with 9 bases fitting TRBD2. This CDR3 comprises 15 residues. Trimming took 5 bases from V and 0 from J; bases not matched to a gene: 5. CDR1 is SGHVS, CDR2 FQNEAQ, per germline. Written as DNA, the CDR3 is TGTGCCAGCAGCACCAGCGGGGGGAGCTCCTACGAGCAGTACTTC. This codes for CASSTSGGSSYEQYF.

This clonotype has at least ten counts. The rearrangement joins TRBV28 to TRBJ2-1; D is perhaps TRBD2 (5 bases). Germline assignment: CDR1 MDHEN and CDR2 SYDVKM. This CDR3 spans 13 amino acids. V dropped 6 bases and J dropped 10 bases, with 16 bases sitting between them. Written as DNA, the CDR3 is TGTGCCAGCAGCGCCGCGGGCGCCCGCGAGCAGTTCTTC. Amino acid sequence: CASSAAGAREQFF.

This clonotype has ten or more counts. This chain connects TRBV6-1 to TRBJ1-5; 7 bases are shared with TRBD1. This CDR3 comprises 15 residues. V lost 6 bases to trimming and J lost 0 bases; unmatched junction nucleotides: 5. CDR1 and CDR2 (germline): MNHNS, SASEGT. The CDR3 protein is CASRAGQYSNQPQHF. CDR3 coding DNA: TGTGCCAGCAGGGCGGGACAGTATAGCAATCAGCCCCAGCATTTT.

This clonotype was counted at least ten times. The V call is TRBV15, the J call TRBJ2-3; D not certain. V dropped 5 bases and J dropped 3 bases, with 12 bases sitting between them. Germline V CDR1 and CDR2: LNHNV, YYDKDF (reference sequence). This CDR3 comprises 14 residues. This CDR3 reads CATSAQKDTDTQYF. As DNA, the CDR3 is TGTGCCACCAGCGCCCAAAAAGATACAGATACGCAGTATTTT.

This clonotype was observed a handful of times. The V call is TRBV12-3 or TRBV12-4, the J call TRBJ2-4; no reliable D call. The V gene lost 1 base and the J gene lost 7 bases, with 8 bases spanning the gap. CDR3 length: 13 residues. CDR3 coding DNA: TGTGCCAGCAGTTTAGACTCCCAGAACATTCAGTACTTC. Protein sequence: CASSLDSQNIQYF.

The sample holds many counts of this clonotype. The chain is built from TRBV6-2 or TRBV6-3 and TRBJ1-2; tentatively, D is TRBD1 (5 bases). The V end was cut by 5 bases, the J end by 2 bases, with 9 bases between. Germline V gene sequence: CDR1 MNHEY, CDR2 SVGEGT. The CDR3 runs 13 residues. CDR3 in amino acids: CASSGADNYGYTF. CDR3 coding DNA: TGTGCCAGCAGTGGGGCGGACAACTATGGCTACACCTTC.

Regarding this clonotype: A much more abundant neighbour one base away suggests this may be a read error. CDR3 region: CATDDWTSGTYEQFF. The CDR3 DNA sequence: TGTGCCACCGACGATTGGACTAGCGGAACCTACGAGCAGTTCTTC. This chain uses TRBV24-1 with TRBJ2-1, with TRBD2 matching over 10 bases. The CDR3 runs 15 residues. Germline-derived CDR1 and CDR2 are KGHDR and SFDVKD. The V gene end was trimmed by 9 bases and the J gene end by 10 bases; junction bases not matched to a gene: 14.

In its sample, this clonotype was seen many times. J is TRBJ2-7 and V is TRBV6-2 or TRBV6-3; 11 bases map to TRBD2. V gave up 6 bases and J gave up 4 bases; unmatched junction bases: 20. The CDR3 totals 19 residues. Germline values: CDR1 MNHEY, CDR2 SVGEGT. CDR3 nucleotides: TGTGCCAGCAGGAAACAGGACCTGGGAGCTAGCGGGAGGTTGTACGAGCAGTACTTC. It translates to CASRKQDLGASGRLYEQYF.

This clonotype was seen repeatedly, ten times or more. V is TRBV28 and J is TRBJ2-7, with unresolved D. The CDR3 has 12 amino acids. Deletions cut 4 bases from V and 3 bases from J, with 7 bases between. Germline V gene data show CDR1 as MDHEN and CDR2 as SYDVKM. The CDR3 reads CASSSQVYEQYF. CDR3 nucleotide sequence: TGTGCCAGCAGTTCCCAGGTCTACGAGCAGTACTTC. The entire variable domain, with the rest obtained from reference TRBV28 and TRBJ2-7, is as follows: DVKVTQSSRYLVKRTGEKVFLECVQDMDHENMFWYRQDPGLGLRLIYFSYDVKMKEKGDIPEGYSVSREKKERFSLILESASTNQTSMYLCASSSQVYEQYFGPGTRLTVT.

This clonotype was counted at least ten times. The chain links TRBV7-8 to TRBJ2-5; D unresolved. Per the germline V gene, CDR1 is SGHVS and CDR2 is FQNEAQ. The CDR3 is made up of 12 amino acids. Trimming removed 5 bases at V and 4 bases at J, with 8 bases between. The CDR3 DNA reads TGTGCCAGCAGCGCAACCGGAGAGACCCAGTACTTC. It codes for CASSATGETQYF. Looking up the rest from reference TRBV7-8 and TRBJ2-5 gives the full variable domain: GAGVSQSPRYKVAKRGQDVALRCDPISGHVSLFWYQQALGQGPEFLTYFQNEAQLDKSGLPSDRFFAERPEGSVSTLKIQRTQQEDSAVYLCASSATGETQYFGPGTRLLVL.

This clonotype came up a few times. V gene TRBV7-2 combines with J gene TRBJ2-5; 8 bases align to TRBD2. CDR3 length: 16 residues. The V and J ends lost 1 base and 7 bases, in that order; junction bases with no gene match: 11. Germline V gene lookup returns CDR1 SGHTA and CDR2 FQGNSA. The CDR3 region has the DNA TGTGCCAGCAGCTTAGATGGCGGGAGGCCCCCAGGGACCCAGTACTTC. Translation: CASSLDGGRPPGTQYF.

This clonotype occurred many times. The rearrangement joins TRBV5-1 to TRBJ2-3; D call uncertain. Germline CDR1 SGHRS, CDR2 YFSETQ. The CDR3 consists of 17 residues. V lost 0 bases and J lost 6, with 20 bases in between. The CDR3 loop is CASSLALRITLSDTQYF. For the CDR3, the DNA is TGCGCCAGCAGCTTGGCACTGAGAATTACCCTTTCGGATACGCAGTATTTT.

This clonotype was counted ten times or more. This chain connects TRBV27 to TRBJ2-5; the match to TRBD1 covers 7 bases. J lost 4 bases, V lost 5 bases, and 7 bases had no gene match. Germline values: CDR1 MNHEY, CDR2 SMNVEV (reference sequence). This CDR3 contains 14 residues. The CDR3 sequence: CASSTLEGAETQYF. For the CDR3, the DNA is TGTGCCAGCAGTACGCTCGAGGGGGCAGAGACCCAGTACTTC.

In this sample, this clonotype turned up many times. The chain joins TRBV11-2 to TRBJ2-5, with 9 positions matching TRBD1. In germline, CDR1 is SGHAT, CDR2 FQNNGV. The CDR3 extends over 14 amino acids. The trim removed 4 bases at V and 4 bases at J, leaving 4 bases unmatched. The DNA of the CDR3 is TGTGCCAGCAGCTGGGGACAGGGACGAGAGACCCAGTACTTC. This encodes CASSWGQGRETQYF.

In its sample, this clonotype was seen a few times. The chain joins TRBV5-1 to TRBJ2-1; TRBD2 agrees at 15 bases. The junction had 10 bases not matched to a gene; V was cut back by 3 bases and J by 3 bases. Per the germline V gene, CDR1 is SGHRS and CDR2 is YFSETQ. The CDR3 covers 19 residues. CDR3 loop: CASSSGLAGGPTLYNEQFF. Written as DNA, the CDR3 is TGCGCCAGCAGCTCTGGACTAGCGGGGGGGCCTACGCTCTACAATGAGCAGTTCTTC. The whole variable domain, filled in from reference TRBV5-1 and TRBJ2-1, reads KAGVTQTPRYLIKTRGQQVTLSCSPISGHRSVSWYQQTPGQGLQFLFEYFSETQRNKGNFPGRFSGRQFSNSRSEMNVSTLELGDSALYLCASSSGLAGGPTLYNEQFFGPGTRLTVL.

This clonotype was observed at least ten times. The chain's CDR3 is CASSLGSVRNQPQHF. The CDR3 region has the DNA TGTGCCAGCAGTTTGGGGTCAGTTCGTAATCAGCCCCAGCATTTT. The chain combines TRBV28 with TRBJ1-5; D is ambiguous. Germline loops: CDR1 MDHEN, CDR2 SYDVKM. The CDR3 contains 15 residues. The V end lost 3 bases, the J end lost 4 bases, and 13 bases lay between the germline ends.

This clonotype was seen at least ten times. The chain recombines TRBV28 with TRBJ2-3; possibly TRBD2 for D (6 bases). The ends were cut back, 6 bases at V and 1 base at J, with 29 bases in the middle. Germline V gene lookup returns CDR1 MDHEN and CDR2 SYDVKM. This CDR3 has 20 residues. The CDR3, as DNA: TGTGCCAGCAGCCGGGCGGGCGGCTACGTCTTTACGGGGGGCACAGATACGCAGTATTTT. Translated, it gives CASSRAGGYVFTGGTDTQYF.

This clonotype came up many times. The chain recombines TRBV29-1 with TRBJ2-1, with 11 bases fitting TRBD2. The CDR3 consists of 12 residues. Per germline, CDR1 SQVTM and CDR2 ANQGSEA. With V trimmed by 4 bases and J by 13 bases, 6 bases remained unmatched. The CDR3 sequence is CSVGASGGTQFF. CDR3 sequence (DNA): TGCAGCGTTGGAGCTAGCGGGGGGACTCAGTTCTTC.

CDR3 amino acids: CASSLSQGIGNTIYF. For the CDR3, the DNA is TGTGCCAGCAGTTTATCCCAGGGTATTGGAAACACCATATATTTT. V is TRBV28 and J is TRBJ1-3, with a weak D call TRBD1 (5 bases). CDR3 size: 15 residues. V was cut by 1 base and J by 3 bases, with 10 bases left in between. The germline CDR1 and CDR2 sequences are MDHEN and SYDVKM.

This clonotype was detected many times. The chain uses TRBV6-5 and TRBJ1-1; 8 nucleotides align to TRBD1. Trimming took 9 bases from V and 1 from J; bases not matched to a gene: 7. CDR1 and CDR2 (germline): MNHEY, SVGAGI. This CDR3 spans 14 amino acids. CDR3 loop: CASRTGRENTEAFF. Here the CDR3 DNA reads TGTGCCAGTCGGACAGGGAGGGAGAACACTGAAGCTTTCTTT.

This clonotype was detected many times. The chain recombines TRBV20-1 with TRBJ1-1, with D tentatively TRBD1 (5 bases). The CDR3 consists of 15 residues. V lost 1 base to trimming and J lost 6 bases, with 18 bases between them. Looked up from germline, CDR1 is DFQATT and CDR2 is SNEGSKA (reference sequence). In DNA, the CDR3 is TGCAGTGCTAGAGCCCCCGGGACCGGACGCGCTGAAGCTTTCTTT. Translating gives CSARAPGTGRAEAFF.

Ten or more counts support this clonotype. V gene TRBV29-1 combines with J gene TRBJ2-1; D is possibly TRBD1 or TRBD2 (5 bases each). Germline loops: CDR1 SQVTM, CDR2 ANQGSEA. The germline V and J ends were trimmed by 0 bases and 0 bases, with 12 bases remaining between them. The CDR3 loop spans 16 amino acids. CDR3 amino acids: CSVEDRDPGSYNEQFF. In nucleotides, the CDR3 is TGCAGCGTTGAAGATCGGGACCCTGGCTCCTACAATGAGCAGTTCTTC.

The chain links TRBV12-2 to TRBJ2-5; the table gives TRBD1 as D, unverified against the DNA. TRBV12-2 is tagged as a pseudogene. The CDR3 runs to 16 residues. The CDR3 DNA is TGTGCAAGTCGCTCTGTTACTCCGGGGGGCCAAGAGACCCAGTACTTC. Translated, it gives CASRSVTPGGQETQYF.

This clonotype was picked up a small number of times. The rearrangement joins TRBV7-8 to TRBJ2-7; 12 bases line up with TRBD1. The V and J ends lost 4 bases and 4 bases, in that order; junction bases with no gene match: 11. The germline CDR1 and CDR2 sequences are SGHVS and FQNEAQ. The CDR3 extends over 17 amino acids. CDR3 bases: TGTGCCAGCAGCTCAAGAGCACCGGGACAGGGGGCTTACGAGCAGTACTTC. This gives the protein CASSSRAPGQGAYEQYF.

This clonotype was counted many times. The rearrangement links TRBV3-1 to TRBJ2-7; tentative D call: TRBD2 (6 bases). V lost 6 bases and J 3 bases, leaving 12 bases between the germline ends. The CDR3 is made up of 13 amino acids. The germline V gene encodes CDR1 LGHDT and CDR2 YNNKEL (reference sequence). In nucleotides, the CDR3 is TGTGCCAGCAGTTACGGGGACTTCTACGAGCAGTACTTC. Amino acid sequence: CASSYGDFYEQYF.

In this sample, this clonotype turned up once. This rearrangement joins TRBV5-6 to TRBJ2-7, with D perhaps matching TRBD1 (5 bases). Germline CDR1 and CDR2: SGHDT and YYEEEE. The CDR3 spans 14 residues. Deletions cut 2 bases from V and 1 base from J, with 10 bases between. CDR3 DNA sequence: TGTGCCAGCAGCTTTCAGGGAAGGTCCTACGAGCAGTACTTC. Its translation: CASSFQGRSYEQYF.

There are many counts of this clonotype. The chain recombines TRBV7-2 with TRBJ2-5; D may correspond to TRBD1 or TRBD2 (6 bases each). The CDR3 extends over 13 amino acids. In germline, CDR1 is SGHTA, CDR2 FQGNSA. The V and J ends lost 1 base and 6 bases respectively, with 9 bases between them. The CDR3 sequence is CASSLGGGKTQYF. In nucleotides, the CDR3 is TGTGCCAGCAGCTTAGGAGGGGGGAAGACCCAGTACTTC. Using reference TRBV7-2 and TRBJ2-5 for the parts outside the CDR3, the full variable domain is GAGVSQSPSNKVTEKGKDVELRCDPISGHTALYWYRQSLGQGLEFLIYFQGNSAPDKSGLPSDRFSAERTGGSVSTLTIQRTQQEDSAVYLCASSLGGGKTQYFGPGTRLLVL.

This clonotype has ten or more counts. This chain joins TRBV3-1 and TRBJ2-3; 10 positions agree with TRBD1. J was trimmed by 2 bases and V by 3 bases; bases with no gene match: 8. Germline V gives CDR1 LGHDT, CDR2 YNNKEL (reference sequence). The CDR3 runs 17 residues. CDR3: CASSHAATGGNTDTQYF. Written as DNA, the CDR3 is TGTGCCAGCAGCCACGCTGCGACAGGGGGCAACACAGATACGCAGTATTTT.